A selection of T cell receptor beta chains follows, all from one sample in a study of shared T cell receptors in the human thymus. Measured with immunoSEQ multiplex PCR; TCRdb has only the in-frame clones, and not every one. Of fewer than 700,000 clones detected, roughly 90% appear once; the ten largest clones hold about 0.01%. Separately, the same data were catalogued under a study of human thymus T cells.

The sequencing sample was made of thymocytes. The receptors were sampled from a boy younger than two with a congenital heart defect. Both conserved end residues are part of each CDR3. D genes are given only for firm matches. Some rows mark clone size as missing; the rest say once, few, many or name a class of expanded clone.

CDR3aa: CASSPSSGVYNEQFF
CDR3nt: TGCGCCAGCAGCCCGAGTAGCGGGGTGTACAATGAGCAGTTCTTC
len: 15
j_gene: TRBJ2-1
d_gene: TRBD2
v_gene: TRBV5-1
abundance: -

CDR3aa: CASFTGGSGTVSYNEQFF
CDR3nt: TGTGCCAGCTTTACGGGGGGGTCGGGGACGGTCTCCTACAATGAGCAGTTCTTC
len: 18
j_gene: TRBJ2-1
d_gene: TRBD2
v_gene: TRBV5-6
abundance: -

CDR3aa: CASSQPDREEPFF
CDR3nt: TGCGCCAGCAGCCAACCCGACAGGGAAGAGCCGTTCTTC
len: 13
j_gene: TRBJ2-1
d_gene: TRBD1
v_gene: TRBV4-1
abundance: -

CDR3aa: CATSSRTRGTEAFF
CDR3nt: TGTGCCACCAGCAGCCGCACCCGGGGGACTGAAGCTTTCTTT
len: 14
j_gene: TRBJ1-1
d_gene: -
v_gene: TRBV15
abundance: few

CDR3aa: CASSQDIGGWQTNTEAFF
CDR3nt: TGCGCCAGCAGCCAAGATATAGGCGGCTGGCAGACGAACACTGAAGCTTTCTTT
len: 18
j_gene: TRBJ1-1
d_gene: -
v_gene: TRBV4-3
abundance: -

CDR3aa: CASWGRGDTEAFF
CDR3nt: TGTGCCAGCTGGGGCAGGGGGGACACTGAAGCTTTCTTT
len: 13
j_gene: TRBJ1-1
d_gene: TRBD1
v_gene: TRBV9
abundance: -

CDR3aa: CASSQEPIAGLKVEQFF
CDR3nt: TGTGCCAGCAGCCAAGAGCCGATAGCGGGATTGAAGGTTGAGCAGTTCTTC
len: 17
j_gene: TRBJ2-1
d_gene: TRBD2
v_gene: TRBV4-2
abundance: -

CDR3aa: CASSSTGAEKLFF
CDR3nt: TGTGCCAGCAGCTCGACAGGGGCTGAAAAACTGTTTTTT
len: 13
j_gene: TRBJ1-4
d_gene: TRBD1
v_gene: TRBV7-2
abundance: -

CDR3aa: CATNLGTDYEQYF
CDR3nt: TGTGCCACCAACCTCGGGACAGACTACGAGCAGTACTTC
len: 13
j_gene: TRBJ2-7
d_gene: TRBD1
v_gene: TRBV7-9
abundance: -

CDR3aa: CASMRQGRRGRDF
CDR3nt: TGTGCCAGCATGAGACAGGGGCGGAGAGGGAGAGATTTT
len: 13
j_gene: TRBJ1-3
d_gene: TRBD1
v_gene: TRBV7-9
abundance: -

CDR3aa: CASSVGVDTQYF
CDR3nt: TGTGCCAGCAGCGTAGGAGTGGATACGCAGTATTTT
len: 12
j_gene: TRBJ2-3
d_gene: -
v_gene: TRBV9
abundance: -

CDR3aa: CASRYGRGAAFF
CDR3nt: TGCGCCAGCAGATATGGCAGGGGTGCAGCTTTCTTT
len: 12
j_gene: TRBJ1-1
d_gene: -
v_gene: TRBV5-1
abundance: -

CDR3aa: CASMEGLAKNIQYF
CDR3nt: TGTGCCAGCATGGAGGGCTTAGCCAAAAACATTCAGTACTTC
len: 14
j_gene: TRBJ2-4
d_gene: -
v_gene: TRBV6-9
abundance: -

CDR3aa: CASTGLAGTNYEQYF
CDR3nt: TGTGCCAGCACGGGACTAGCGGGAACTAACTACGAGCAGTACTTC
len: 15
j_gene: TRBJ2-7
d_gene: TRBD2
v_gene: TRBV6-5
abundance: -

CDR3aa: CASSSGRGRPWNEQYF
CDR3nt: TGTGCCAGCAGCTCAGGTCGAGGGAGGCCCTGGAACGAGCAGTACTTC
len: 16
j_gene: TRBJ2-7
d_gene: -
v_gene: TRBV9
abundance: -

CDR3aa: CAWSPGDEQFF
CDR3nt: TGTGCCTGGAGCCCAGGGGATGAGCAGTTCTTC
len: 11
j_gene: TRBJ2-1
d_gene: -
v_gene: TRBV30
abundance: -

CDR3aa: CAWSVPAPAVYGYTF
CDR3nt: TGTGCCTGGAGTGTACCGGCCCCGGCGGTCTATGGCTACACCTTC
len: 15
j_gene: TRBJ1-2
d_gene: -
v_gene: TRBV30
abundance: -

CDR3aa: CASSRVGTSGNEQFF
CDR3nt: TGTGCCAGTAGTAGAGTTGGGACTAGCGGGAATGAGCAGTTCTTC
len: 15
j_gene: TRBJ2-1
d_gene: TRBD2
v_gene: TRBV19
abundance: few

CDR3aa: CASTPHPKANTIYF
CDR3nt: TGTGCCAGCACCCCTCACCCCAAAGCAAACACCATATATTTT
len: 14
j_gene: TRBJ1-3
d_gene: -
v_gene: TRBV7-2
abundance: -

CDR3aa: CASRTFYEQYF
CDR3nt: TGTGCCAGCAGGACATTCTACGAGCAGTACTTC
len: 11
j_gene: TRBJ2-7
d_gene: -
v_gene: TRBV27
abundance: -

CDR3aa: CSVRLGVHEQFF
CDR3nt: TGCAGCGTCCGACTAGGAGTCCATGAGCAGTTCTTC
len: 12
j_gene: TRBJ2-1
d_gene: -
v_gene: TRBV29-1
abundance: -

CDR3aa: CAWTTWGTGGTTNEKLFF
CDR3nt: TGTGCCTGGACCACCTGGGGGACAGGGGGAACAACTAATGAAAAACTGTTTTTT
len: 18
j_gene: TRBJ1-4
d_gene: TRBD1
v_gene: TRBV30
abundance: -

CDR3aa: CASSPWRDQNIQYF
CDR3nt: TGTGCCAGCAGCCCTTGGCGGGACCAAAACATTCAGTACTTC
len: 14
j_gene: TRBJ2-4
d_gene: -
v_gene: TRBV7-3
abundance: -

CDR3aa: CASSLSSGLARTLNTGELFF
CDR3nt: TGTGCCAGCAGTTTATCGAGCGGACTAGCGAGAACACTAAACACCGGGGAGCTGTTTTTT
len: 20
j_gene: TRBJ2-2
d_gene: TRBD2
v_gene: TRBV27
abundance: -

CDR3aa: CASSSPRGSEQYF
CDR3nt: TGTGCCAGCAGCTCACCCCGGGGGTCCGAGCAGTACTTC
len: 13
j_gene: TRBJ2-7
d_gene: -
v_gene: TRBV7-9
abundance: -

CDR3aa: CASSVQGALLNTEAFF
CDR3nt: TGTGCCAGCAGCGTACAGGGGGCTCTGCTGAACACTGAAGCTTTCTTT
len: 16
j_gene: TRBJ1-1
d_gene: TRBD1
v_gene: TRBV11-3
abundance: -

CDR3aa: CASIPGGGAGAGYEQYF
CDR3nt: TGTGCCAGCATTCCAGGTGGTGGGGCGGGAGCAGGGTACGAGCAGTACTTC
len: 17
j_gene: TRBJ2-7
d_gene: TRBD2
v_gene: TRBV7-9
abundance: -

CDR3aa: CAWSRKREERYNEQFF
CDR3nt: TGTGCCTGGAGTCGAAAGCGGGAGGAAAGGTACAATGAGCAGTTCTTC
len: 16
j_gene: TRBJ2-1
d_gene: TRBD2
v_gene: TRBV30
abundance: -

CDR3aa: CASSLGGGAYEQYF
CDR3nt: TGTGCCAGCAGCCTGGGGGGTGGGGCCTACGAGCAGTACTTC
len: 14
j_gene: TRBJ2-7
d_gene: -
v_gene: TRBV14
abundance: once

CDR3aa: CASSQGSSYEQYF
CDR3nt: TGTGCCAGCAGCCAGGGGAGCTCCTACGAGCAGTACTTC
len: 13
j_gene: TRBJ2-7
d_gene: -
v_gene: TRBV5-6
abundance: -

CDR3aa: CSVGDGTAERGTEAFF
CDR3nt: TGCAGCGTTGGGGATGGGACAGCCGAACGGGGCACTGAAGCTTTCTTT
len: 16
j_gene: TRBJ1-1
d_gene: TRBD1
v_gene: TRBV29-1
abundance: -

CDR3aa: CASSPGTSGDYEQYF
CDR3nt: TGTGCCAGCAGCCCCGGGACTAGCGGGGACTACGAGCAGTACTTC
len: 15
j_gene: TRBJ2-7
d_gene: TRBD2
v_gene: TRBV13
abundance: -